The source of this TCR beta chain is a study of T cells in Graves' hyperthyroidism and ophthalmopathy (dated by TCRdb to between 2017 and 2020). As for the study more broadly: Peripheral blood was sampled at the time of initial diagnosis, prior to any treatment. An independent validation cohort of about 20 hyperthyroidism patients and 17 patients who later progressed to ophthalmopathy tested prospective prediction of ophthalmopathy. The paper describes TCR Vbeta CDR3 sequencing of about 140 peripheral blood samples, made up of some 40 ophthalmopathy patients, around 78 hyperthyroidism patients and roughly 17 progressor patients. TCR V-J signatures able to tell the groups apart were searched for in a discovery cohort of more than 90 patients, of whom around 42 had Graves' ophthalmopathy and around 57 had stable Graves' hyperthyroidism. In about 6 Graves' hyperthyroidism patients, the study also compared T-cell repertoires from thyroid tissue with T-cell repertoires from blood. Once sampling was done, hyperthyroidism patients were given methimazole at a starting dose of 30 mg daily, whereas ophthalmopathy patients were given high-dose intravenous methylprednisolone. For training and testing, the roughly 93 patients in the discovery cohort were randomly divided in a 7:3 ratio. General findings and caveats noted by the study authors: Sample size was not statistically predetermined, and blinding of investigators to group allocation was not performed. Most expanded thyroid clonotypes (frequency above 0.001) were also found in blood, which suggests that blood repertoires may mirror thyroid immune responses. Ophthalmopathy was separated from stable hyperthyroidism by a 13 V-J signature model, with around 90% sensitivity and roughly 84% specificity obtained in cross-validation and 80%/75% obtained in testing. In validation, the model predicted progression to ophthalmopathy a median of 6.5 months before onset, with roughly 70% sensitivity and almost 75% specificity.

This clonotype has a count of ten or more. Its recognized antigen is unknown. Base qualities are missing; no much larger clone stands one base away. The TCR beta CDR3 regions were amplified from RNA transcripts. For the first round of RT-PCR on the TCR CDR3, the HTBI primer set was used together with the Qiagen OneStep RT-PCR kit. The libraries were constructed in a second round of multiplex PCR and then size-selected and purified. The libraries were sequenced on an Illumina HiSeq2000 using paired-end 100 bp reads. The study's processing was this. SOAPnuke was used to process the raw data, removing reads that contained adapters or uncalled bases, had a mean Phred below 15, or lacked an exact match to the constant primer or identifier. COPE v1.2.5 was used to merge the high-quality paired reads, and each unique nucleotide sequence was defined as a clonotype. MiTCR v1.1 was used to align clonotypes to the IMGT TRBV, TRBD and TRBJ reference segments. Analysis was restricted to V-J combinations with a frequency above 0.0001, which covered over 98% of repertoires. The TCS score was defined as the ratio of F50 (clonal expansion) to E x V (chaos), calculated using BLOSUM62-based TCRdist between CDR3 peptides within each V-J. Welch's t-statistics and random forest reduced several hundred V-J features to about 12, which were used in a naive Bayes classifier (R e1071). In-frame beta chains were kept once TCRdb had trimmed the public reads at Q25 with fastp and called clones with MiXCR. Under each unique CDR3 protein, matching rows form one entry showing the most common genes and DNA. TCRdb's processing, not the authors' own work, is the source of the V and J calls. The table for this sample lists about 400,000 distinct CDR3 sequences; just under 15% of them were counted only once. Over 25% of the sample comes from the top ten.

Stable Graves' hyperthyroidism was defined as no progression to ophthalmopathy during 18 months of follow-up. Hyperthyroidism patients were newly diagnosed, with disease duration under 2 months, and aged 18 to 65 years. Exclusion was applied to patients with uncontrolled infections, other autoimmune diseases, pregnancy or lactation. Diagnoses were established on the basis of clinical symptoms, serum thyroxine and TRAb, thyroid ultrasound, and orbital computed tomography. PBMCs were separated from over 9 ml of fresh peripheral blood using Ficoll-Paque density gradient centrifugation. Total RNA was extracted using Trizol reagent, and RNA quality was assessed on an Agilent 2100 Bioanalyzer. The CDR3 has 16 amino acids, counting the end cysteine and phenylalanine. Here the CDR3 DNA is all that survives: 48 bases in frame from base 1. V is pared back by 5 bases and J by 1 base, with 17 bases lying between the germline termini. As encoded in the germline V gene (reference sequence), CDR1 is LGHDT while CDR2 is YNNKEL.

The chain is encoded by TRBV3-1 joined to TRBJ2-5, with TRBD1 tentatively as D gene (5 bases match). The sequenced sample consisted of blood. The TCR comes from a woman aged 30 to 39 with Graves' hyperthyroidism. The CDR3 reads CASSSPLGRSQETQYF. In nucleotide form, the sequence is TGTGCCAGCAGCTCTCCCCTGGGGCGGTCCCAAGAGACCCAGTACTTC.